This T cell receptor beta chain emerged from a study of T cell repertoires in cytomegalovirus infection. Germline assignment: CDR1 SGDLS and CDR2 YYNGEE. This CDR3 has 16 amino acids. The ends were cut back, 0 bases at V and 3 bases at J, with 13 bases in the middle. Study-wide findings and caveats: Cumulative frequency of public TCR beta families picked out carriers of CMV plus the relevant HLA.

There are many counts of this clonotype. As yet, its antigen is unknown. TCRdb processed the reads anew with MiXCR; each CDR3 protein has one entry. The data hold 210,000 or so distinct CDR3 sequences, with about 5.9% observed a single time. V usage is TRBV9 and J usage is TRBJ2-1; the D gene is possibly TRBD1 (5 bases). This TCR was recovered from a human donor in good health (CMV status not recorded). Some clones in this sample may be carry-over from other donors' samples. The sequencing sample was made of PBMCs. The CDR3 loop reads CASSVGGETVYNEQFF. The CDR3 coding sequence is TGTGCCAGCAGCGTAGGCGGTGAGACAGTCTACAATGAGCAGTTCTTC. Using reference TRBV9 and TRBJ2-1 for the parts outside the CDR3, the full variable domain is DSGVTQTPKHLITATGQRVTLRCSPRSGDLSVYWYQQSLDQGLQFLIQYYNGEERAKGNILERFSAQQFPDLHSELNLSSLELGDSALYFCASSVGGETVYNEQFFGPGTRLTVL.